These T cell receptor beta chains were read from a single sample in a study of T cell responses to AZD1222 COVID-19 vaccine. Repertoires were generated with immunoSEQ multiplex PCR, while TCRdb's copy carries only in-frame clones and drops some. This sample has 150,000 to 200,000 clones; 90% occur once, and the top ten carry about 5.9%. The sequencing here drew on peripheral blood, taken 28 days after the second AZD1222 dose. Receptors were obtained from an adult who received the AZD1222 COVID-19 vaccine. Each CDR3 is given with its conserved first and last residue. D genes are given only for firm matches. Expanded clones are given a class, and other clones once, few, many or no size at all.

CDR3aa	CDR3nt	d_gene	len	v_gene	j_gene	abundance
CASSSGVMLEKLFF	TGTGCCAGCAGTTCCGGCGTGATGCTCGAAAAACTGTTTTTT	.	14	TRBV6-2/TRBV6-3	TRBJ1-4	.
CASSQVLAYTPHYNEQFF	TGTGCCAGCAGCCAAGTCCTTGCCTACACCCCACACTACAATGAGCAGTTCTTC	.	18	TRBV14	TRBJ2-1	.
CASSVEQGSSPLHF	TGTGCCAGCAGCGTAGAGCAGGGGAGTTCACCCCTCCACTTT	.	14	TRBV9	TRBJ1-6	.
CASSLGSDRGRGQPQHF	TGTGCCAGCAGCTTAGGGTCGGACAGGGGTAGAGGTCAGCCCCAGCATTTT	TRBD1	17	TRBV7-8	TRBJ1-5	.
CASSPDSGGSGNTIYF	TGTGCCAGCTCACCAGATTCAGGGGGCTCTGGAAACACCATATATTTT	TRBD1	16	TRBV18	TRBJ1-3	.
CASSPAGPRNNSPLHF	TGTGCCAGCTCACCAGCGGGACCGAGAAATAATTCACCCCTCCACTTT	.	16	TRBV18	TRBJ1-6	.
CASSSGEFWNTEAFF	TGTGCCAGCAGTTCCGGGGAGTTCTGGAACACTGAAGCTTTCTTT	.	15	TRBV25-1	TRBJ1-1	.
CASSLQGFLRYNEQFF	TGTGCCAGCAGTCTACAGGGGTTTCTCCGGTACAATGAGCAGTTCTTC	TRBD1	16	TRBV28	TRBJ2-1	.
CASSPQTGRYEKLFF	TGTGCCAGTAGTCCCCAGACGGGGCGGTATGAAAAACTGTTTTTT	.	15	TRBV19	TRBJ1-4	.
CASSLRAFANTGELFF	TGTGCCAGCAGCTTAAGAGCGTTCGCGAACACCGGGGAGCTGTTTTTT	.	16	TRBV11-3	TRBJ2-2	.
CASSLGSRRWGNQPQHF	TGTGCCAGCAGCTTAGGGTCTCGCCGGTGGGGCAATCAGCCCCAGCATTTT	.	17	TRBV7-8	TRBJ1-5	.
CAISEDWGARQPQHF	TGTGCCATCAGTGAGGATTGGGGGGCTCGTCAGCCCCAGCATTTT	.	15	TRBV10-3	TRBJ1-5	.
CASLGGPSNQPQHF	TGTGCCAGTCTAGGAGGGCCAAGCAATCAGCCCCAGCATTTT	.	14	TRBV19	TRBJ1-5	.
CASSFRRREQYF	TGTGCCAGCAGTTTCCGCAGGCGGGAGCAGTACTTC	.	12	TRBV12-3/TRBV12-4	TRBJ2-7	.
CATSVPGQGADTQYF	TGTGCCACCAGTGTCCCGGGACAGGGGGCAGATACGCAGTATTTT	TRBD1	15	TRBV24-1	TRBJ2-3	.
CASSLEGQGGYNEQFF	TGTGCCAGCAGCTTGGAGGGACAGGGGGGATACAATGAGCAGTTCTTC	TRBD1	16	TRBV5-5	TRBJ2-1	.
CASSWVASANNEQFF	TGTGCCAGCAGCTGGGTAGCTAGCGCAAACAATGAGCAGTTCTTC	.	15	TRBV7-9	TRBJ2-1	.
CASREQGVIHEQYF	TGTGCCAGCAGAGAACAGGGGGTGATCCACGAGCAGTACTTC	TRBD1	14	TRBV5-4	TRBJ2-7	.
CASRLAGGPYNEQFF	TGTGCCAGCAGGTTAGCGGGGGGGCCTTACAATGAGCAGTTCTTC	TRBD2	15	TRBV2	TRBJ2-1	.
CASSSQGGVHEQYF	TGTGCCAGCAGCTCCCAGGGGGGTGTCCACGAGCAGTACTTC	.	14	TRBV7-9	TRBJ2-7	.
CASSTRGVDEQYF	TGTGCCAGCAGTACCCGGGGGGTCGACGAGCAGTACTTC	TRBD2	13	TRBV6-5	TRBJ2-7	once
CASSEVAQRKETQYF	TGTGCCAGCAGTGAGGTAGCACAAAGGAAAGAGACCCAGTACTTC	.	15	TRBV2	TRBJ2-5	.
CASSDKVLNQPQHF	TGTGCCAGCAGTGATAAGGTCCTCAATCAGCCCCAGCATTTT	.	14	TRBV2	TRBJ1-5	.
CASSRGGGNQPQHF	TGTGCCAGCAGTCGGGGCGGGGGCAATCAGCCCCAGCATTTT	.	14	TRBV6-2/TRBV6-3	TRBJ1-5	.
CAISADSSGYEQYF	TGTGCCATCAGTGCGGACAGCTCGGGGTACGAGCAGTACTTC	.	14	TRBV10-3	TRBJ2-7	.
CASSQERGGPGGYTF	TGTGCCAGCAGCCAAGAACGTGGGGGGCCGGGAGGCTACACCTTC	.	15	TRBV4-2	TRBJ1-2	few
CASSIAGGKTDTQYF	TGTGCCAGTAGTATAGCGGGAGGGAAAACAGATACGCAGTATTTT	TRBD2	15	TRBV19	TRBJ2-3	.
CASSAPGAITGELFF	TGTGCCAGCTCAGCCCCAGGGGCGATCACCGGGGAGCTGTTTTTT	.	15	TRBV18	TRBJ2-2	.
CASSSSGGYNEQFF	TGCGCCAGCAGTTCCAGCGGGGGTTACAATGAGCAGTTCTTC	TRBD2	14	TRBV5-1	TRBJ2-1	.
CASSPTGTGANVLTF	TGTGCCAGCAGTCCGACAGGAACCGGGGCCAACGTCCTGACTTTC	.	15	TRBV6-5	TRBJ2-6	once
CASSLTRSGAFF	TGTGCCAGCAGCTTAACGCGGTCCGGGGCTTTCTTT	.	12	TRBV7-3	TRBJ1-1	.
CASSVSNDEQYF	TGTGCCAGCAGCGTCTCGAATGATGAGCAGTACTTC	.	12	TRBV28	TRBJ2-7	.
CASSRTNTEAFF	TGTGCCAGCTCACGGACGAACACTGAAGCTTTCTTT	.	12	TRBV18	TRBJ1-1	.
CASSVDGNTIYF	TGTGCCAGCAGCGTAGATGGAAACACCATATATTTT	.	12	TRBV9	TRBJ1-3	.
CASSIEMGLAGETDKNIQYF	TGTGCCAGTAGTATAGAAATGGGACTAGCGGGAGAGACAGACAAAAACATTCAGTACTTC	TRBD2	20	TRBV19	TRBJ2-4	.
CASSLESAGEKLFF	TGTGCCAGCAGCTTGGAATCCGCAGGTGAAAAACTGTTTTTT	.	14	TRBV5-6	TRBJ1-4	.
CASSSYGQPQHF	TGTGCCAGCAGTTCTTACGGTCAGCCCCAGCATTTT	.	12	TRBV6-1	TRBJ1-5	.
CASSLRDSGANVLTF	TGTGCTAGCAGCTTAAGGGATTCTGGGGCCAACGTCCTGACTTTC	.	15	TRBV7-7	TRBJ2-6	.
CASSWDRAYGYTF	TGTGCCAGCAGCTGGGACAGGGCCTATGGCTACACCTTC	TRBD1	13	TRBV7-2	TRBJ1-2	.
CAISESGGRPDTGELFF	TGTGCCATCAGTGAGTCTGGTGGCCGCCCGGACACCGGGGAGCTGTTTTTT	.	17	TRBV10-3	TRBJ2-2	.
CASTLGDGGGPAYNEQFF	TGTGCCAGTACCCTTGGGGATGGCGGGGGGCCGGCTTACAATGAGCAGTTCTTC	TRBD2	18	TRBV19	TRBJ2-1	.
CASSTNTNQPQHF	TGTGCCAGCAGTACTAATACCAATCAGCCCCAGCATTTT	.	13	TRBV12-3/TRBV12-4	TRBJ1-5	few
CASSLLGTGRPNSPLHF	TGTGCCAGCAGTTTACTCGGGACAGGGAGACCCAATTCACCCCTCCACTTT	TRBD1	17	TRBV28	TRBJ1-6	.
CASRGDGYEQYF	TGTGCCAGCAGAGGGGACGGTTACGAGCAGTACTTC	.	12	TRBV28	TRBJ2-7	.
CATSAGGSDTGELFF	TGTGCCACCTCGGCGGGGGGATCGGACACCGGGGAGCTGTTTTTT	TRBD2	15	TRBV10-3	TRBJ2-2	.
CASRLEGGLGETQYF	TGTGCCAGCAGGTTGGAGGGGGGGCTAGGAGAGACCCAGTACTTC	.	15	TRBV6-5	TRBJ2-5	.
CASKRDYEYNEQFF	TGTGCCAGCAAGCGGGACTACGAATACAATGAGCAGTTCTTC	TRBD2	14	TRBV5-4	TRBJ2-1	.
CASSFGGSGANVLTF	TGTGCCAGCAGCTTTGGCGGCTCTGGGGCCAACGTCCTGACTTTC	.	15	TRBV5-6	TRBJ2-6	.
CATTQYRGGTNEKLFF	TGTGCCACCACCCAGTACAGGGGTGGCACTAATGAAAAACTGTTTTTT	TRBD1	16	TRBV15	TRBJ1-4	.
CASIRERSYNEQFF	TGTGCCAGCATTCGGGAGCGCTCCTACAATGAGCAGTTCTTC	.	14	TRBV2	TRBJ2-1	.
CASKRYNSPLHF	TGTGCCAGCAAGCGCTATAATTCACCCCTCCACTTT	.	12	TRBV6-5	TRBJ1-6	.
CASSVAPASGQETQYF	TGTGCCAGCAGCGTAGCCCCGGCTAGCGGCCAAGAGACCCAGTACTTC	TRBD2	16	TRBV9	TRBJ2-5	once
CASRRGQGGNTIYF	TGTGCCAGCAGGAGGGGACAGGGTGGAAACACCATATATTTT	TRBD1	14	TRBV28	TRBJ1-3	once
CASSLQGASETQYF	TGTGCCAGCAGCCTCCAGGGGGCATCGGAGACCCAGTACTTC	TRBD1	14	TRBV7-3	TRBJ2-5	.
CASSVPGTVYSSYEQYF	TGTGCCAGCAGTGTTCCCGGGACAGTCTATTCCTCCTACGAGCAGTACTTC	TRBD1	17	TRBV27	TRBJ2-7	.
CASSIDFGYEQFF	TGTGCCAGTAGTATAGATTTCGGCTATGAGCAGTTCTTC	.	13	TRBV19	TRBJ2-1	few
CASSFGQQTYGYTF	TGTGCCAGCAGTTTCGGGCAGCAAACCTATGGCTACACCTTC	.	14	TRBV28	TRBJ1-2	.